Listed below are T cell receptor beta chains from one sample, sequenced in a study of cytomegalovirus exposure and HLA in healthy donors. Here immunoSEQ multiplex PCR was the method, and the copy in TCRdb shows in-frame clones only, minus some. Of some 150,000 clones listed, 60% to 80% are singletons. The sequenced material came from PBMCs. The receptors shown here come from a male donor in good health and CMV-seronegative. The CDR3 runs from the conserved cysteine through the conserved F or W. The D gene is left open where the match is weak. Not all rows give a size; the values are once, few, many and, for expanded clones, a class.

v_call: TRBV5-1
clone_size: -
d_call: -
j_call: TRBJ1-3
cdr3_aa: CASSLGHNLSGNTIYF
cdr3_nt: TGCGCCAGCAGCCTTGGACACAACCTCTCTGGAAACACCATATATTTT

v_call: TRBV5-1
clone_size: -
d_call: -
j_call: TRBJ2-6
cdr3_aa: CASTPRRISGANVLTF
cdr3_nt: TGCGCCAGCACCCCGCGGCGCATCTCTGGGGCCAACGTCCTGACTTTC

v_call: TRBV5-1
clone_size: -
d_call: TRBD2
j_call: TRBJ2-5
cdr3_aa: CASSLAVAGAQETQYF
cdr3_nt: TGCGCCAGCAGCTTGGCTGTAGCGGGGGCCCAAGAGACCCAGTACTTC

v_call: TRBV6-1
clone_size: -
d_call: -
j_call: TRBJ2-7
cdr3_aa: CASTLLVPGVYEQYF
cdr3_nt: TGTGCCAGCACCCTACTAGTTCCTGGGGTTTACGAGCAGTACTTC

v_call: TRBV30
clone_size: -
d_call: -
j_call: TRBJ1-5
cdr3_aa: CAWRVRSNQPQHF
cdr3_nt: TGTGCCTGGCGCGTAAGGAGTAATCAGCCCCAGCATTTT

v_call: TRBV7-9
clone_size: -
d_call: -
j_call: TRBJ2-3
cdr3_aa: CASRHTPGLGADTQYF
cdr3_nt: TGTGCCAGCAGGCACACACCGGGTCTAGGGGCAGATACGCAGTATTTT

v_call: TRBV6-5
clone_size: -
d_call: TRBD1
j_call: TRBJ1-1
cdr3_aa: CASSYDGTGGRAEAFF
cdr3_nt: TGTGCCAGCAGTTACGACGGGACAGGGGGGAGAGCTGAAGCTTTCTTT

v_call: TRBV7-9
clone_size: -
d_call: TRBD1
j_call: TRBJ2-7
cdr3_aa: CSSSPGTVYEQYF
cdr3_nt: TGTTCCAGCAGCCCCGGGACAGTTTACGAGCAGTACTTC

v_call: TRBV6-1
clone_size: -
d_call: TRBD1
j_call: TRBJ1-1
cdr3_aa: CASRETGYTEAFF
cdr3_nt: TGTGCCAGCAGAGAGACAGGGTACACTGAAGCTTTCTTT

v_call: TRBV6-5
clone_size: -
d_call: -
j_call: TRBJ1-5
cdr3_aa: CASRPGGVDQPQHF
cdr3_nt: TGTGCCAGCAGACCCGGGGGGGTCGATCAGCCCCAGCATTTT

v_call: TRBV19
clone_size: -
d_call: -
j_call: TRBJ1-1
cdr3_aa: CASSVGTPAGGEAFF
cdr3_nt: TGTGCCAGTAGTGTCGGGACACCTGCAGGCGGTGAAGCTTTCTTT

v_call: TRBV15
clone_size: few
d_call: TRBD1
j_call: TRBJ1-1
cdr3_aa: CATSRGRQGLEAFF
cdr3_nt: TGTGCCACCAGCAGAGGAAGACAGGGCCTTGAAGCTTTCTTT

v_call: TRBV29-1
clone_size: once
d_call: TRBD1
j_call: TRBJ2-1
cdr3_aa: CSVDRVSSYNEQFF
cdr3_nt: TGCAGCGTGGACAGGGTCTCGTCCTACAATGAGCAGTTCTTC

v_call: TRBV6-6
clone_size: -
d_call: TRBD1
j_call: TRBJ2-5
cdr3_aa: CASSRTGVHHF
cdr3_nt: TGTGCCAGCAGTAGGACAGGCGTTCATCACTTC

v_call: TRBV18
clone_size: -
d_call: -
j_call: TRBJ2-6
cdr3_aa: CASSLPGHLTGGANVLTF
cdr3_nt: TGTGCCAGCTCACTTCCGGGACACCTAACAGGAGGGGCCAACGTCCTGACTTTC

v_call: TRBV5-1
clone_size: -
d_call: TRBD1
j_call: TRBJ1-1
cdr3_aa: CASSLKLRTGGLPEAFF
cdr3_nt: TGCGCCAGCAGCTTGAAGCTGAGGACAGGGGGTTTGCCTGAAGCTTTCTTT

v_call: TRBV21-1
clone_size: -
d_call: -
j_call: TRBJ1-2
cdr3_aa: CASSKEGLWGGGNYGYTF
cdr3_nt: -

v_call: TRBV18
clone_size: -
d_call: -
j_call: TRBJ2-2
cdr3_aa: CASSQTTGTGTGELFF
cdr3_nt: TGTGCCAGCTCGCAAACCACAGGGACGGGCACCGGGGAGCTGTTTTTT

v_call: TRBV27
clone_size: -
d_call: -
j_call: TRBJ1-2
cdr3_aa: CAISRGEGYGYTF
cdr3_nt: TGTGCCATCTCGAGGGGGGAGGGCTACGGCTACACCTTC

v_call: TRBV10-1
clone_size: few
d_call: TRBD1
j_call: TRBJ1-1
cdr3_aa: CASSARTGGKGTEAFF
cdr3_nt: TGCGCCAGCAGCGCCAGGACAGGGGGCAAGGGAACTGAAGCTTTCTTT

v_call: TRBV9
clone_size: -
d_call: TRBD2
j_call: TRBJ2-7
cdr3_aa: CASSVDGLADEQYF
cdr3_nt: TGTGCCAGCAGCGTCGACGGACTAGCCGACGAGCAGTACTTC

v_call: TRBV27
clone_size: -
d_call: TRBD1
j_call: TRBJ1-5
cdr3_aa: CASTATGDPRQPQHF
cdr3_nt: TGTGCCAGCACCGCGACAGGGGACCCCCGCCAGCCCCAGCATTTT

v_call: TRBV7-3
clone_size: -
d_call: TRBD1
j_call: TRBJ2-3
cdr3_aa: CASSLGTGGFTDTQYF
cdr3_nt: TGTGCCAGCAGCTTGGGGACAGGAGGCTTCACAGATACGCAGTATTTT

v_call: TRBV7-8
clone_size: -
d_call: -
j_call: TRBJ2-2
cdr3_aa: CASSYVGGMVGELFF
cdr3_nt: TGTGCCAGCAGTTACGTCGGGGGAATGGTCGGGGAGCTGTTTTTT

v_call: TRBV6-1
clone_size: -
d_call: TRBD1
j_call: TRBJ2-7
cdr3_aa: CASSSRGYEQYF
cdr3_nt: TGTGCCAGCAGTTCCAGGGGGTACGAGCAGTACTTC

v_call: TRBV11-3
clone_size: few
d_call: TRBD2
j_call: TRBJ2-7
cdr3_aa: CASSARLAGVSYEQYF
cdr3_nt: TGTGCCAGCAGCGCACGACTAGCGGGGGTCTCCTACGAGCAGTACTTC

v_call: TRBV6-5
clone_size: -
d_call: -
j_call: TRBJ1-2
cdr3_aa: CAARTGFGYTF
cdr3_nt: TGTGCCGCTCGAACAGGGTTCGGCTACACCTTC

v_call: TRBV7-6
clone_size: -
d_call: TRBD1
j_call: TRBJ1-1
cdr3_aa: CASSLTGTAEAFF
cdr3_nt: TGTGCCAGCAGCTTGACAGGGACGGCTGAAGCTTTCTTT

v_call: TRBV29-1
clone_size: -
d_call: TRBD1
j_call: TRBJ1-2
cdr3_aa: CSVASGTAYGYTF
cdr3_nt: TGCAGCGTTGCCTCCGGGACAGCCTATGGCTACACCTTC

v_call: TRBV5-1
clone_size: -
d_call: -
j_call: TRBJ1-4
cdr3_aa: CASSLERSNEKLFF
cdr3_nt: TGCGCCAGCAGCTTGGAAAGGAGTAATGAAAAACTGTTTTTT

v_call: TRBV5-1
clone_size: -
d_call: TRBD2
j_call: TRBJ2-5
cdr3_aa: CASSLEAGVLQETQYF
cdr3_nt: TGCGCCAGCAGCTTGGAGGCGGGAGTACTGCAAGAGACCCAGTACTTC

v_call: TRBV27
clone_size: -
d_call: -
j_call: TRBJ1-4
cdr3_aa: CASSLWTRDGEKLFF
cdr3_nt: TGTGCCAGCAGTTTGTGGACCAGGGATGGAGAAAAACTGTTTTTT

v_call: TRBV6-4
clone_size: -
d_call: -
j_call: TRBJ2-5
cdr3_aa: CASSDLQETQYF
cdr3_nt: TGTGCCAGCAGTGACCTCCAAGAGACCCAGTACTTC

v_call: TRBV2
clone_size: -
d_call: -
j_call: TRBJ2-7
cdr3_aa: CASRAGIGLPYEQYF
cdr3_nt: TGTGCCAGCAGGGCAGGGATCGGGTTACCCTACGAGCAGTACTTC

v_call: TRBV18
clone_size: -
d_call: -
j_call: TRBJ2-1
cdr3_aa: CASSPRGLLDNEQFF
cdr3_nt: TGTGCCAGCTCTCCCCGCGGGCTCCTCGACAATGAGCAGTTCTTC